A single sample gave rise to the 10 T cell receptor beta chains below, sequenced in a study of T-cell reconstitution after alpha-beta-depleted transplantation in children. A library of TCRbeta sequences, prepared with unique molecular identifiers, was generated. TCRdb re-derived calls from the PCR reads in MiXCR, one entry per CDR3 protein. This sample has around 200,000 distinct CDR3 sequences; about 15% occur once, and the top ten carry roughly two fifths. Sequencing was performed on PBMCs, mostly from graft donor cells, taken 360 days after TCRalphabeta/CD19-depleted stem cell transplant. Receptors were obtained from a male patient between 2 and 10 years old who had a stem cell transplant for acute lymphoblastic leukemia, so the T cells may come from the graft donor.

The rearrangement uses TRBV5-4 and TRBJ2-2, with 7 positions matching TRBD2. Germline values: CDR1 SGHNT, CDR2 YYREEE (reference sequence). The CDR3 is 16 amino acids. V lost 0 bases, J lost 1 base, and 3 bases stayed unmatched. DNA of the CDR3: TGTGCCAGCAGCTTGGGAAGCGGGGTGAACACCGGGGAGCTGTTTTTT. It encodes CASSLGSGVNTGELFF.

In this sample, this clonotype turned up a few times. V is TRBV7-8 and J is TRBJ2-2; D remains ambiguous. V dropped 5 bases and J dropped 4 bases, with 11 bases sitting between them. CDR1 is SGHVS, CDR2 FQNEAQ, per germline. The CDR3 consists of 14 residues. The DNA of the CDR3 is TGTGCCAGCAGCCTTATGACATCCACCGGGGAGCTGTTTTTT. Protein sequence: CASSLMTSTGELFF.

This clonotype turned up a few times. The chain has TRBV20-1 and TRBJ2-7; TRBD2 matches at 9 bases. This CDR3 contains 14 residues. The germline V gene has CDR1 DFQATT and CDR2 SNEGSKA (reference sequence). The junction had 6 bases not matched to a gene; V was cut back by 6 bases and J by 0 bases. The DNA of the CDR3 is TGCAGTGCAAGGGGACTAGCCGGCTCCTACGAGCAGTACTTC. As protein: CSARGLAGSYEQYF.

This chain joins TRBV5-6 and TRBJ2-7; D is perhaps TRBD2 (6 bases). Germline CDR1 and CDR2: SGHDT and YYEEEE. Deletions cut 4 bases from V and 4 bases from J, with 21 bases between. The CDR3 has 16 amino acids. The CDR3 bases are TGTGCCAGCAGCCCCAGCAGGGACTCCCCGGCGTACGAGCAGTACTTC. As protein: CASSPSRDSPAYEQYF.

This clonotype was counted ten times or more. The CDR3 reads CASSTSGGVAYEQYF. CDR3 nucleotides: TGTGCCAGCAGCACGTCAGGGGGGGTGGCCTACGAGCAGTACTTC. The chain employs TRBV7-2 and TRBJ2-7; tentatively, D is TRBD1 or TRBD2 (7 bases each). The ends were cut back, 5 bases at V and 2 bases at J, with 16 bases in the middle. The germline gives CDR1 SGHTA, CDR2 FQGNSA. CDR3 length: 15 residues.

The genes are TRBV27 and TRBJ2-7; 12 bases match TRBD2. J was trimmed by 5 bases and V by 7 bases; bases with no gene match: 6. Per the germline V gene, CDR1 is MNHEY and CDR2 is SMNVEV (reference sequence). This CDR3 is 14 amino acids long. The CDR3 DNA reads TGTGCCAGCAACCGACTAGCGGGGGAGGACGAGCAGTACTTC. It is translated as CASNRLAGEDEQYF.

The gene calls are TRBV5-1 and TRBJ1-1, with D hard to call. Germline V CDR1 and CDR2: SGHRS, YFSETQ. V was pared by 2 bases and J by 3 bases, with 8 bases between. The CDR3 has 13 amino acids. Written as DNA, the CDR3 is TGCGCCAGCAGCTTCCGACTGGACACTGAAGCTTTCTTT. It is translated as CASSFRLDTEAFF. Filled out from reference TRBV5-1 and TRBJ1-1, the complete variable domain reads KAGVTQTPRYLIKTRGQQVTLSCSPISGHRSVSWYQQTPGQGLQFLFEYFSETQRNKGNFPGRFSGRQFSNSRSEMNVSTLELGDSALYLCASSFRLDTEAFFGQGTRLTVV.

This clonotype was seen a few times. The genes are TRBV20-1 and TRBJ1-2; D perhaps matches TRBD1 (6 bases). V gave up 0 bases and J gave up 8 bases, with 10 bases separating them. The CDR3 is made up of 12 amino acids. Looked up from germline, CDR1 is DFQATT and CDR2 is SNEGSKA (reference sequence). This CDR3 reads CSARDRGRGYTF. The DNA of the CDR3 is TGCAGTGCTAGAGACAGGGGACGCGGCTACACCTTC.

The chain carries TRBV4-2 and TRBJ2-1; 7 bases agree with TRBD2. CDR1 is LGHNA, CDR2 YNFKEQ, per germline. Germline trimming cut 2 bases from V and 1 base from J; bases unmatched to any gene: 11. This CDR3 region has 18 residues. This CDR3 reads CASSQMDGEGYSYNEQFF. CDR3 DNA: TGTGCCAGCAGCCAAATGGACGGGGAGGGGTATTCCTACAATGAGCAGTTCTTC.

The table lists this clonotype with a count of one. This chain links TRBV7-2 with TRBJ1-2; TRBD1 agrees at 7 bases. The CDR3 is 14 residues long. V shed 5 bases, J shed 3 bases, and the junction held 6 bases outside the gene matches. The germline V gene has CDR1 SGHTA and CDR2 FQGNSA. The CDR3 loop reads CASSGPGQHYGYTF. CDR3 nucleotide sequence: TGTGCCAGCAGCGGGCCGGGACAGCACTATGGCTACACCTTC.